This is a list of T cell receptor beta chains from one sample in a study of blood T cell repertoires in COVID-19. Generated by immunoSEQ multiplex PCR, the TCRdb table keeps only in-frame clones and is missing some. Seen here are about 34,000 clones, 93% observed once, and the top ten hold around 5.2%. Sequencing was carried out using peripheral blood. These receptor sequences come from a human donor in a cohort sampled during active COVID-19. The CDR3 runs from the conserved cysteine through the conserved F or W. D genes are given only for firm matches. Only some rows state a clone size, as once, few, many or a class for expanded clones.

TRBD1,TRBJ1-4,-,TRBV5-1,TGCGCCAGCAGCTCCGGGACAGGGGTTGAAAAACTGTTTTTT,CASSSGTGVEKLFF
-,TRBJ1-4,-,TRBV5-1,TGCGCCAGCAGCTTGGGATATGGTCTCAGACAGAATGAAAAACTGTTTTTT,CASSLGYGLRQNEKLFF
-,TRBJ1-2,-,TRBV15,TGTGCCACCAGCACCCGGACAGCTTATGGCTACACCTTC,CATSTRTAYGYTF
-,TRBJ1-2,-,TRBV7-2,TGTGCCAGCAGCTTTCAGTTGGGCTCGTATGGCTACACCTTC,CASSFQLGSYGYTF
TRBD2,TRBJ2-1,-,TRBV5-1,TGCGCCAGCAGCTTAATAGCGGGGGCATACAATGAGCAGTTCTTC,CASSLIAGAYNEQFF
TRBD1,TRBJ1-1,-,TRBV10-2,TGCGCCAGCAGTGAGCAGGGGGAGGTCGCTGAAGCTTTCTTT,CASSEQGEVAEAFF
TRBD1,TRBJ1-3,-,TRBV4-1,TGCGCCAGCAGCCAAGGGACCGGGACAGGGGGTCCCCGCTCTGGAAACACCATATATTTT,CASSQGTGTGGPRSGNTIYF
-,TRBJ2-5,-,TRBV14,TGTGCCAGCAGCCGCCGGGGAGTCCAAGAGACCCAGTACTTC,CASSRRGVQETQYF
-,TRBJ2-1,-,TRBV3-1/TRBV3-2,TGTGCCAGCAGCCCCCCGTTGTCCTCCTACAATGAGCAGTTCTTC,CASSPPLSSYNEQFF
-,TRBJ1-1,-,TRBV4-1,TGCGCCAGCAGCCAAGAAGCAGGGCCCCTGAACACTGAAGCTTTCTTT,CASSQEAGPLNTEAFF
-,TRBJ2-1,-,TRBV20-1,TGCAGTGCTAGTAGACCGGGACTCTACAATGAGCAGTTCTTC,CSASRPGLYNEQFF
TRBD1,TRBJ2-7,-,TRBV6-5,TGTGCCAGCAGTCCCTGGACAGGGGGCAGGTACGAGCAGTACTTC,CASSPWTGGRYEQYF
-,TRBJ1-3,-,TRBV5-6,TGTGCCAGCAGCTTGGCCGGCAGGACAGTATTACCTGGAAACACCATATATTTT,CASSLAGRTVLPGNTIYF
-,TRBJ1-6,-,TRBV21-1,TGTGCCACCACCGACGACGGGCCGCGGAGGAATTCACCCCTCCACTTT,CATTDDGPRRNSPLHF
TRBD1,TRBJ1-4,-,TRBV5-8,TGTGCCAGCAGCTTGGGGGTGGGACAGACCCTCATTAATGAAAAACTGTTTTTT,CASSLGVGQTLINEKLFF
TRBD1,TRBJ1-1,-,TRBV2,TGTGCCAGCAGTTCTCAGGGGGGCTACACTGAAGCTTTCTTT,CASSSQGGYTEAFF
TRBD1,TRBJ2-2,-,TRBV3-1/TRBV3-2,TGTGCCAGCAGCCAATTAGACAGGGCGGAGATGGAGCTGTTTTTT,CASSQLDRAEMELFF
-,TRBJ2-3,-,TRBV7-2,TGTGCCAGCAGCTTATCGGCCCGACTGGGGCCAGATACGCAGTATTTT,CASSLSARLGPDTQYF
TRBD1,TRBJ2-5,-,TRBV7-9,TGTGCCAGCAGCAGACAGGGCACGGGCGTTGGAAGGGAGACCCAGTACTTC,CASSRQGTGVGRETQYF
-,TRBJ1-1,once,TRBV15,TGTGCCACCGGGGCAGGGCGGAACACTGAAGCTTTCTTT,CATGAGRNTEAFF
-,TRBJ2-7,-,TRBV2,TGTGCCAGCAGTGAAGCGCGGGGAGACTACGAGCAGTACTTC,CASSEARGDYEQYF
-,TRBJ2-4,-,TRBV7-2,TGTGCCAGCCGCCGCGAGATAGCCAAAAACATTCAGTACTTC,CASRREIAKNIQYF
TRBD2,TRBJ2-7,-,TRBV11-2,TGTGCCAGCAGCTTCCTAGCGGGGATTTACGAGCAGTACTTC,CASSFLAGIYEQYF